These 14 T cell receptor beta chains were sequenced from one sample in a study of blood T cell repertoires in COVID-19. This table comes from immunoSEQ multiplex PCR, and its TCRdb copy is limited to in-frame clones, with some not included. The data contain fewer than 100,000 clones, around nine tenths of them seen just once; the ten biggest clones take up 15%. Sample: peripheral blood. Source of these receptors: a human donor in a cohort sampled during active COVID-19.

The chain couples TRBV2 to TRBJ1-2; TRBD1 matches 7 bases. Germline trimming cut 8 bases from V and 2 bases from J; bases unmatched to any gene: 11. The CDR3 consists of 15 residues. The germline CDR1 and CDR2 sequences are SNHLY and FYNNEI. The CDR3 region has the DNA TGTGCCAGCTTCGGACAGGAGATATCAAACTATGGCTACACCTTC. Amino acid sequence: CASFGQEISNYGYTF.

This clone was seen once. The V and J genes are TRBV19 and TRBJ2-3; D perhaps matches TRBD1 (6 bases). CDR1 is LNHDA and CDR2 is SQIVND in the germline V gene (reference sequence). CDR3 length: 14 residues. The V and J ends lost 2 bases and 6 bases respectively, with 12 bases between them. The CDR3 coding sequence is TGTGCCAGTAGTATACAGGGGTCGAGGGATACGCAGTATTTT. Amino acids: CASSIQGSRDTQYF.

The chain uses TRBV5-4 and TRBJ2-5; D is undetermined. Trimming cost V 3 bases and J 1 base, with 13 bases left between them. The CDR3 has 15 amino acids. Germline V gene lookup returns CDR1 SGHNT and CDR2 YYREEE (reference sequence). CDR3 DNA: TGTGCCAGCAGCTCAGCGCCGCCTTCCCAAGAGACCCAGTACTTC. Its translation: CASSSAPPSQETQYF.

The chain couples TRBV3-1 (or the pseudogene TRBV3-2) to TRBJ1-6; TRBD1 matches at 10 bases. CDR1 and CDR2 (germline): LGHDT, YNNKEL (reference sequence). V lost 5 bases, J lost 6 bases, and 4 bases stayed unmatched. The CDR3 length is 15 residues. CDR3 DNA: TGTGCCAGCAGCTCACGGACAGGGGGTAATTCACCCCTCCACTTT. Translated: CASSSRTGGNSPLHF.

In DNA form, the CDR3 reads TGTGCCAGCAGCCAAGATTCAGGGTATCAGAACACCGGGGAGCTGTTTTTT. It is translated as CASSQDSGYQNTGELFF. The chain combines TRBV4-2 with TRBJ2-2; maybe TRBD1 (5 bases). Trimming removed 0 bases at V and 1 base at J, with 12 bases between. The germline CDR1 and CDR2 sequences are LGHNA and YNFKEQ. CDR3 size: 17 residues.

The chain is built from TRBV9 and TRBJ2-3, with 9 bases matching TRBD2. Losses at the gene ends were 3 bases for V and 2 bases for J; bases not matched to a gene: 4. The CDR3 contains 15 residues. Germline V gene sequence: CDR1 SGDLS, CDR2 YYNGEE. The CDR3 region has the DNA TGTGCCAGCAGCGATAGCGGGAGTGACACAGATACGCAGTATTTT. Translation: CASSDSGSDTDTQYF.

The V and J genes are TRBV5-1 and TRBJ1-3; D is uncertain. Trimming removed 4 bases at V and 0 bases at J, with 14 bases between. The CDR3 spans 16 residues. Germline-derived CDR1 and CDR2 are SGHRS and YFSETQ. The CDR3 bases are TGCGCCAGCAGCCGGGATGGGGATCACTCTGGAAACACCATATATTTT. Protein product: CASSRDGDHSGNTIYF.

A note on this clone: The sample holds other DNA sequences that translate to the same CDR3. The genes are TRBV11-2 and TRBJ1-1; weak D call: TRBD1 (5 bases). This CDR3 has 14 amino acids. Germline CDR1 and CDR2: SGHAT and FQNNGV. Trimming removed 1 base from V and 4 bases from J, with 10 bases in between. CDR3 DNA: TGTGCCAGCAGCTTAGGTCAGGGATCCACTGAAGCTTTCTTT. This translates into CASSLGQGSTEAFF.

The chain joins TRBV6-5 to TRBJ1-5; TRBD1 might be the D (5 bases). V lost 0 bases, J lost 7 bases, and 13 bases lay in between. The length of the CDR3 is 15 residues. Germline V gene data show CDR1 as MNHEY and CDR2 as SVGAGI. Here the CDR3 DNA reads TGTGCCAGCAGTTACTCGTACAGGAGTAGGCAGCCCCAGCATTTT. This gives the protein CASSYSYRSRQPQHF.

CDR3 bases: TGTGCCAGCGGACGACTAGCGGGGGCGAGCACAGATACGCAGTATTTT. Protein: CASGRLAGASTDTQYF. The chain couples TRBV3-1 (or the pseudogene TRBV3-2) to TRBJ2-3, with 12 bases lining up with TRBD2. CDR1 is LGHDT and CDR2 is YNNKEL in the germline V gene (reference sequence). This CDR3 has 16 amino acids. V dropped 8 bases and J dropped 0; count of bases not matched to a gene: 6.

This clone has only a few counts. The chain has TRBV25-1 and TRBJ1-2; no firm D call. Trimming removed 2 bases from V and 0 bases from J, with 10 bases in between. Germline V CDR1 and CDR2: MGHDK, SYGVNS. This CDR3 is built from 15 residues. CDR3 loop: CASSERQVANYGYTF. The DNA of the CDR3 is TGTGCCAGCAGTGAAAGACAAGTAGCTAACTATGGCTACACCTTC.

The genes are TRBV5-1 and TRBJ1-1; D gene uncertain. Germline CDR1 and CDR2: SGHRS and YFSETQ. V lost 1 base, J lost 1 base, and 11 bases lay in between. This CDR3 region has 15 residues. The CDR3 DNA reads as TGCGCCAGCAGCTTGTATCGGTTTGGGAACACTGAAGCTTTCTTT. As protein: CASSLYRFGNTEAFF.

The chain carries TRBV28 and TRBJ1-1; 7 nucleotides line up with TRBD1. V shed 4 bases, J shed 6 bases, and the junction held 5 bases outside the gene matches. This CDR3 spans 13 amino acids. Looked up from germline, CDR1 is MDHEN and CDR2 is SYDVKM. CDR3 coding DNA: TGTGCCAGCAGTTCCACAGGGGTCCCTGAAGCTTTCTTT. Its translation is CASSSTGVPEAFF.

In this sample, this clone turned up a few times. The chain couples TRBV5-1 to TRBJ1-3; 9 bases agree with TRBD1. Germline assignment: CDR1 SGHRS and CDR2 YFSETQ. This CDR3 region has 17 residues. The V segment lost 4 bases and the J segment 0 bases; nucleotides outside the gene matches: 8. The CDR3: CASSPRGTGFSGNTIYF. The CDR3 bases are TGCGCCAGCAGCCCCCGCGGGACAGGGTTCTCTGGAAACACCATATATTTT.